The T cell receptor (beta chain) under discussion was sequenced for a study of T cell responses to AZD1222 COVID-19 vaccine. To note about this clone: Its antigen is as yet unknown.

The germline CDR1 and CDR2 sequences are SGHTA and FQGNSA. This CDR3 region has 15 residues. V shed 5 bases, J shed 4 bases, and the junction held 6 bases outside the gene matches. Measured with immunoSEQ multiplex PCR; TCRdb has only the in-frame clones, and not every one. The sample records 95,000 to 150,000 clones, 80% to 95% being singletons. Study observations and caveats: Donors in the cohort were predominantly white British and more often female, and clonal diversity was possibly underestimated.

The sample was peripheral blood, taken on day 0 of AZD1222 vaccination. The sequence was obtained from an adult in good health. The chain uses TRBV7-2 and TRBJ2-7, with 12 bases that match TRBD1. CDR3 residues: CASSPGTGGFYEQYF. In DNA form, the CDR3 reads TGTGCCAGCAGCCCGGGGACAGGGGGCTTTTACGAGCAGTACTTC.